This is a list of T cell receptor beta chains from one sample in a study of T-cell memory formation after mild COVID-19. TCRdb analysed the 5' RACE reads with MiXCR anew, one entry per CDR3 protein. The sample records around 400,000 distinct CDR3 sequences, 20% to 25% being singletons. Material for sequencing was PBMCs or a T cell subset sorted from them (not recorded which). These receptors were collected from an adult woman who had mild COVID-19 (a few samples of this study predate the infection). Cell type and time point are not known. Each CDR3 is given with its conserved first and last residue. A D gene is named only where the DNA matches it firmly. A clone size is listed for some rows: how often the clone was seen (once, few, many), or a class if it is expanded.

j_gene | d_gene | abundance | v_gene | CDR3aa | CDR3nt
TRBJ1-5 | - | few | TRBV3-1 | CASSQVAGSASHQHF | TGTGCCAGCAGCCAAGTAGCGGGGTCCGCCTCACACCAGCATTTT
TRBJ2-2 | TRBD1 | few | TRBV3-1 | CASSQGQGWTGELFF | TGTGCCAGCAGCCAGGGACAGGGCTGGACCGGGGAGCTGTTTTTT
TRBJ1-4 | - | few | TRBV7-6 | CASSLDRSGSEKLFF | TGTGCCAGCAGCTTAGACCGGTCCGGGTCTGAAAAACTGTTTTTT
TRBJ2-3 | - | - | TRBV24-1 | CATSDGGAGTDTQYF | TGTGCCACCAGTGATGGGGGGGCCGGCACAGATACGCAGTATTTT
TRBJ1-1 | - | few | TRBV12-3/TRBV12-4 | CASGQAGPGTEAFF | TGTGCCAGCGGCCAGGCGGGACCAGGAACTGAAGCTTTCTTT
TRBJ2-5 | TRBD2 | - | TRBV9 | CASSQRGGLAGDPFQETQYF | TGTGCCAGCAGCCAACGTGGGGGGCTAGCGGGAGACCCGTTCCAAGAGACCCAGTACTTC
TRBJ2-7 | TRBD2 | many | TRBV18 | CASSPGLAGGTYEQYF | TGTGCCAGCTCACCCGGACTAGCGGGGGGAACCTACGAGCAGTACTTC
TRBJ2-2 | - | few | TRBV3-1 | CASSPRDSTNTGELFF | TGTGCCAGCAGCCCGCGGGACAGCACGAACACCGGGGAGCTGTTTTTT
TRBJ2-3 | - | - | TRBV12-3/TRBV12-4 | CASSSGGEWDTQYF | TGTGCCAGCAGTTCTGGCGGGGAATGGGATACGCAGTATTTT
TRBJ2-3 | TRBD2 | few | TRBV12-3/TRBV12-4 | CASSRSGGGTDTQYF | TGTGCCAGCAGTCGGAGCGGGGGGGGCACAGATACGCAGTATTTT
TRBJ1-2 | TRBD1 | few | TRBV7-9 | CASSSQGQGDGYTF | TGTGCCAGCAGCTCGCAGGGACAGGGGGATGGCTACACCTTC
TRBJ2-1 | TRBD2 | many | TRBV27 | CASSPTSGGAWNEQFF | TGTGCCAGCAGTCCGACTAGCGGGGGGGCCTGGAATGAGCAGTTCTTC
TRBJ2-5 | - | few | TRBV29-1 | CSVWKGGETQYF | TGCAGCGTGTGGAAAGGCGGGGAGACCCAGTACTTC
TRBJ2-7 | TRBD1 | few | TRBV3-1 | CASSRLSGTENEQYF | TGTGCCAGCAGCCGACTCTCCGGGACAGAGAACGAGCAGTACTTC
TRBJ2-4 | - | - | TRBV7-8 | CASSDPGIENIQYF | TGTGCCAGCAGCGACCCCGGGATTGAAAACATTCAGTACTTC
TRBJ2-1 | - | - | TRBV7-9 | CASSPIPDQGYNEQFF | TGTGCCAGCAGCCCCATCCCCGACCAGGGTTACAATGAGCAGTTCTTC
TRBJ2-5 | - | few | TRBV23-1 | CASSQSQYF | TGCGCCAGCAGTCAATCTCAGTACTTC
TRBJ1-1 | - | - | TRBV18 | CASSSAQGITEAFF | TGTGCCAGCTCATCCGCGCAGGGGATCACTGAAGCTTTCTTT
TRBJ2-7 | - | few | TRBV5-1 | CASSFRDGVTDEQYF | TGCGCCAGCAGCTTTCGGGACGGCGTTACGGACGAGCAGTACTTC
TRBJ2-7 | TRBD2 | few | TRBV7-9 | CASSSREGRNEQYF | TGTGCCAGCAGCTCCCGGGAGGGAAGGAACGAGCAGTACTTC
TRBJ1-1 | - | few | TRBV12-3/TRBV12-4 | CASSSSIGRTEAFF | TGTGCCAGCAGTAGCTCTATTGGACGGACTGAAGCTTTCTTT
TRBJ2-7 | TRBD1 | - | TRBV7-9 | CASSLRQGSVYEQYF | TGTGCCAGCAGCTTACGACAGGGATCAGTGTACGAGCAGTACTTC
TRBJ1-5 | - | few | TRBV3-1 | CASSQDGLGQGIHQPQHF | TGTGCCAGCAGCCAAGATGGTCTTGGGCAGGGAATCCATCAGCCCCAGCATTTT
TRBJ1-1 | TRBD1 | - | TRBV7-9 | CASSLTGGYAEAFF | TGTGCCAGCAGCTTGACAGGGGGCTACGCTGAAGCTTTCTTT
TRBJ2-5 | - | - | TRBV5-6 | CASSLKAGIRETQYF | TGTGCCAGCAGCTTGAAAGCAGGTATCAGGGAGACCCAGTACTTC
TRBJ2-2 | TRBD2 | - | TRBV6-5 | CASSPSGGQNTGELFF | TGTGCCAGCAGCCCAAGCGGGGGGCAGAACACCGGGGAGCTGTTTTTT
TRBJ1-2 | TRBD1 | few | TRBV4-3 | CASSQAGTVLYGYTF | TGCGCCAGCAGCCAAGCCGGGACAGTCCTCTATGGCTACACCTTC